This TCR beta chain originates from a study of CD8 T cells in Susac syndrome. The V gene's germline CDR1 is LGHDT and CDR2 YNNKEL (reference sequence). The CDR3 sequence is 16 residues long. V lost 1 base to trimming and J lost 0 bases, with 13 bases between them. Random hexamers served to reverse transcribe roughly 0.5 to 1 ug RNA. Via MiXCR, TCRdb re-called the immunoSEQ multiplex PCR reads, giving one row per CDR3 protein. Of about 400,000 distinct CDR3 sequences in the sample, 85% were seen once. Negative magnetic isolation gave CD8+ and CD4+ cells; FACS enriched CD8+ TEMRA. The rearrangement joins TRBV3-1 to TRBJ2-7; possible D gene TRBD2, 5 bases. This sequence originates from a human donor with multiple sclerosis. Sequencing was done on a sample of CD8+ T cells from PBMCs. CDR3 amino acids: CASSQGGGEISYEQYF. The CDR3 DNA sequence: TGTGCCAGCAGCCAAGGGGGTGGGGAGATCTCCTACGAGCAGTACTTC.